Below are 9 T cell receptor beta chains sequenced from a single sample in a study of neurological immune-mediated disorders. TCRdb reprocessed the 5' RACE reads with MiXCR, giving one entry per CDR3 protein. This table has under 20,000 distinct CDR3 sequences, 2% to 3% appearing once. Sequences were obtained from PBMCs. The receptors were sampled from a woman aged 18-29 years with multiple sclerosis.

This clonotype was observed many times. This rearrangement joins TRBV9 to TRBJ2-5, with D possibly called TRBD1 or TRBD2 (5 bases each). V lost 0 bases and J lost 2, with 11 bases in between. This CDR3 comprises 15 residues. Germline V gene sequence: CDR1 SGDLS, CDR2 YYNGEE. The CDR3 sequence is CASSVGGSQQETQYF. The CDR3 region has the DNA TGTGCCAGCAGCGTAGGGGGGAGTCAGCAAGAGACCCAGTACTTC.

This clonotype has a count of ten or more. This CDR3 reads CASSPRHRVSGANVLTF. DNA for the CDR3: TGTGCCAGCAGCCCTCGACACCGGGTCTCTGGGGCCAACGTCCTGACTTTC. The J gene is TRBJ2-6, the V gene TRBV11-2; D not resolved. CDR3 length: 17 residues. V lost 5 bases and J lost 0, with 14 bases in between. Germline V gives CDR1 SGHAT, CDR2 FQNNGV.

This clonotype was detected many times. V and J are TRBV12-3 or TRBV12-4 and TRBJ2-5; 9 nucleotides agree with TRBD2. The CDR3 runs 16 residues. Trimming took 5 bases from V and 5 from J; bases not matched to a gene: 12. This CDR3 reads CASSRRGSGSWETQYF. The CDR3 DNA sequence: TGTGCCAGCAGTAGAAGGGGTAGCGGGAGTTGGGAGACCCAGTACTTC.

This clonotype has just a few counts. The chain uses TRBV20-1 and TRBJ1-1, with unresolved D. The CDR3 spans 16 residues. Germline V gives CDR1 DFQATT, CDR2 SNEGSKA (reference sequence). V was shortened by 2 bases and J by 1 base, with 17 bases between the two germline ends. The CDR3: CSARSRTYQRNTEAFF. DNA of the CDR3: TGCAGTGCTAGATCCCGGACCTATCAAAGGAACACTGAAGCTTTCTTT.

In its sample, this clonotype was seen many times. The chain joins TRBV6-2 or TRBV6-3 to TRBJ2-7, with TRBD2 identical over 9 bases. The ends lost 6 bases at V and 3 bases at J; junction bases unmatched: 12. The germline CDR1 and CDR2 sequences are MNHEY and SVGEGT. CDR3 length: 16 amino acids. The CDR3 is CASSDVRSGRNYEQYV. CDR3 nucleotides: TGTGCCAGCAGCGATGTCCGAAGCGGGAGGAACTACGAGCAGTACGTC.

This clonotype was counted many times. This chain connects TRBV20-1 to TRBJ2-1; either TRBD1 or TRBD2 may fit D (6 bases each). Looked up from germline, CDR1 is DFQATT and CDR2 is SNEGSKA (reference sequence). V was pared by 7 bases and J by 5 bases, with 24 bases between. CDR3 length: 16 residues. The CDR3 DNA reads TGCAGTGTCCCGTCCTCGGGGGCCCCGAGAAACAATGAGCAGTTCTTC. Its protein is CSVPSSGAPRNNEQFF.

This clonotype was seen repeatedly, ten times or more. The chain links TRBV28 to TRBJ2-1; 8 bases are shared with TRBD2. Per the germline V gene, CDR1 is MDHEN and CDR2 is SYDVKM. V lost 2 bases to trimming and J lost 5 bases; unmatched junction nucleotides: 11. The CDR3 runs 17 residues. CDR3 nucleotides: TGTGCCAGCAGTTTAAGTAGCGGGGTAAGAAGGAACAATGAGCAGTTCTTC. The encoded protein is CASSLSSGVRRNNEQFF.

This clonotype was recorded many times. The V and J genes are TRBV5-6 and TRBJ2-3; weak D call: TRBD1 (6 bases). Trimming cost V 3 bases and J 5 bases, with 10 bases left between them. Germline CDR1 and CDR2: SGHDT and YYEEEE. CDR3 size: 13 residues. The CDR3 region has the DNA TGTGCCAGCAGCTCGAGGGGGATAGATACGCAGTATTTT. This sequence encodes CASSSRGIDTQYF.

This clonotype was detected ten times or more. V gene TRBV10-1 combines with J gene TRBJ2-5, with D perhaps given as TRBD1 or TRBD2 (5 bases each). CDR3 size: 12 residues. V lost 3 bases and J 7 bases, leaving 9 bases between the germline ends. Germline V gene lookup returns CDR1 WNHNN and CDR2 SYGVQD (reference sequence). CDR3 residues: CASSDPGGTQYF. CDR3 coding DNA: TGCGCCAGCAGTGACCCTGGGGGGACCCAGTACTTC.